This T cell receptor (beta chain) was sequenced for a study of technical replicates of blood from a handful of donors. This CDR3 region has 15 residues. The germline V gene has CDR1 MNHEY and CDR2 SVGAGI. Trimming took off 4 bases at V and 3 bases at J, with 12 bases between the two ends. The table came from immunoSEQ multiplex PCR; TCRdb's copy has only in-frame clones and leaves some out. There are 67,000 or so clones in the sample; nearly 97% occur only once, and around 0.24% lies in the top ten. The origin of this receptor is a human donor in good health. Sequencing was carried out using T cells isolated from PBMCs. The chain combines TRBV6-5 with TRBJ2-2; weak D call: TRBD2 (6 bases). The CDR3 loop is CASSLDRGYTGELFF. DNA of the CDR3: TGTGCCAGCAGTTTAGATCGGGGGTACACCGGGGAGCTGTTTTTT.